These T cell receptor beta chains were read from a single sample in a study of shared clonotypes between healthy human individuals. Libraries were prepared by immunoSEQ multiplex PCR; TCRdb keeps only in-frame clonotypes and omits some of them. The top ten clones hold around 0.13% of a sample with around 2.1 million clones, around 95% of them seen once. The sample taken for sequencing was naive CD4+ T cells sorted from blood. The receptors originated from a man between 18 and 29 years old in good health. Each CDR3 is given with its conserved first and last residue. D genes are given only for firm matches. Expanded clones are given a class, and other clones once, few, many or no size at all.

CDR3: CASSRTTSLDYEQYF; DNA: TGTGCCAGCAGCCGGACGACTAGCTTGGACTACGAGCAGTACTTC; D: TRBD2; size: .; J: TRBJ2-7; V: TRBV4-2
CDR3: CASSQVNNEQFF; DNA: TGTGCCAGCAGTCAGGTGAACAATGAGCAGTTCTTC; D: .; size: .; J: TRBJ2-1; V: TRBV6-6
CDR3: CASSDRGYTEAFF; DNA: TGTGCCAGCTCGGACAGGGGTTACACTGAAGCTTTCTTT; D: TRBD1; size: once; J: TRBJ1-1; V: TRBV18
CDR3: CASSGGTGGIYGYTF; DNA: TGTGCCAGCAGTGGCGGGACAGGCGGAATCTATGGCTACACCTTC; D: TRBD1; size: .; J: TRBJ1-2; V: TRBV6-1
CDR3: CAWSVRLAGINNEQFF; DNA: TGTGCCTGGAGTGTACGTCTAGCGGGGATTAACAATGAGCAGTTCTTC; D: TRBD2; size: .; J: TRBJ2-1; V: TRBV30
CDR3: CASLLAASSYEQYF; DNA: TGTGCCAGTTTACTAGCGGCCAGCTCCTACGAGCAGTACTTC; D: TRBD2; size: .; J: TRBJ2-7; V: TRBV27
CDR3: CASSLIEGQHYGYTF; DNA: TGTGCCAGCAGCTTAATTGAGGGACAGCATTATGGCTACACCTTC; D: TRBD1; size: once; J: TRBJ1-2; V: TRBV7-9
CDR3: CASSDQAGGTQYF; DNA: TGTGCCAGCAGTGACCAAGCGGGGGGGACCCAGTACTTC; D: TRBD2; size: .; J: TRBJ2-5; V: TRBV6-4
CDR3: CAISESNWDSQETQYF; DNA: TGTGCCATCAGTGAGTCGAATTGGGACAGTCAAGAGACCCAGTACTTC; D: TRBD1; size: .; J: TRBJ2-5; V: TRBV10-3
CDR3: CASSVDPGLGEQYF; DNA: TGTGCCAGCAGCGTAGATCCAGGACTGGGGGAGCAGTACTTC; D: .; size: .; J: TRBJ2-7; V: TRBV9
CDR3: CASSISNNQPQHF; DNA: TGTGCCAGTAGTATCAGCAACAATCAGCCCCAGCATTTT; D: .; size: .; J: TRBJ1-5; V: TRBV19
CDR3: CASSWRTQNTGELFF; DNA: TGTGCCAGCAGTTGGCGGACCCAGAACACCGGGGAGCTGTTTTTT; D: .; size: .; J: TRBJ2-2; V: TRBV27
CDR3: CSGTSGRAGELFF; DNA: TGCAGCGGAACTAGCGGGAGGGCCGGGGAGCTGTTTTTT; D: TRBD2; size: .; J: TRBJ2-2; V: TRBV29-1
CDR3: CASKGDRLSSYEQYF; DNA: TGTGCCAGCAAGGGTGACAGGCTGAGCTCCTACGAGCAGTACTTC; D: .; size: .; J: TRBJ2-7; V: TRBV2
CDR3: CASSQTTRGATEAFF; DNA: TGTGCCAGCTCACAAACGACGCGCGGGGCCACTGAAGCTTTCTTT; D: .; size: .; J: TRBJ1-1; V: TRBV18
CDR3: CASSLQGVPYEQYF; DNA: TGCGCCAGCAGCTTGCAGGGGGTCCCCTACGAGCAGTACTTC; D: TRBD1; size: .; J: TRBJ2-7; V: TRBV5-1